This T cell receptor (beta chain) was sequenced in a study of blood T cell repertoires in COVID-19. Background on the study: COVID-19 samples collected from the United States, Italy and Spain covered acute and convalescent phases.

As processed by the authors: How many nucleated cells were present was estimated from reference gene primer amplification. Clones were sequenced by immunoSEQ multiplex PCR, and TCRdb holds only the in-frame ones, with some missing. V, J and clone size were drawn from that table, and D and trimming were deduced from the DNA. This table holds under 200,000 clones, about 85% found once. The source of this sequence is a man between 18 and 35 years old with acute or convalescent COVID-19. Sample: peripheral blood.

Written as DNA, the CDR3 is TGCGCCAGCAGCCTCGGGGGGAACTATGGCTACACCTTC. Protein product: CASSLGGNYGYTF. The chain combines TRBV4-1 with TRBJ1-2; tentative D call: TRBD1 (5 bases). V gave up 4 bases and J gave up 2 bases, with 8 bases separating them. CDR1 is MGHRA and CDR2 is YSYEKL in the germline V gene. The CDR3 loop spans 13 amino acids.